This entry lists 11 T cell receptor beta chains sequenced from one sample in a study of graft-versus-host responses after intestinal transplantation. Measured with immunoSEQ multiplex PCR; TCRdb has only the in-frame clones, and not every one. This repertoire shows about 63,000 clones, about nine tenths found once; its top ten account for 1.5% to 2%. Intraepithelial lymphocytes and lamina propria lymphocytes were released through processing of graft tissue. Sequencing used ileum tissue, obtained more than 350 days after transplant. The receptors shown here come from a human patient who received an intestinal transplant, so some T cells may come from the graft donor.

The table lists this clone with a count of one. CDR3 sequence: CASSEASSGGDTQYF. As DNA, the CDR3 is TGTGCCAGCAGTGAAGCGTCAAGCGGGGGAGATACGCAGTATTTT. The chain links TRBV2 to TRBJ2-3, with 8 bases lining up with TRBD2. Unmatched junction bases numbered 4, after V lost 0 bases and J lost 5 bases. Germline V gene sequence: CDR1 SNHLY, CDR2 FYNNEI. The CDR3 length is 15 residues.

CDR3 DNA: TGCGCCAGCAGCCAAGCCTGGCAATTCTACGAGCAGTACTTC. Translated: CASSQAWQFYEQYF. The chain joins TRBV4-1 to TRBJ2-7; D gene ambiguous. V was clipped by 1 base and J by 3 bases, with 10 bases between them. The CDR3 is 14 amino acids. From germline, CDR1 is MGHRA and CDR2 YSYEKL.

V usage is TRBV13 and J usage is TRBJ2-7, with 7 nucleotides matching TRBD1. After removal of 1 base from V and 3 bases from J, the junction contained 6 bases not matched to a gene. The CDR3 runs to 15 residues. The germline V gene encodes CDR1 PRHDT and CDR2 FYEKMQ (reference sequence). CDR3 sequence: CASSLEGAIVYEQYF. The CDR3 coding sequence is TGTGCCAGCAGCTTAGAGGGGGCGATTGTCTACGAGCAGTACTTC.

CDR3 DNA: TGTGCCAGCAGCGTAGGGACAGGGTTGGTAGAGACCCAGTACTTC. Protein sequence: CASSVGTGLVETQYF. V is TRBV9 and J is TRBJ2-5; TRBD1 matches 8 bases. The V segment lost 0 bases and the J segment 4 bases; nucleotides outside the gene matches: 5. Germline lookup yields CDR1 SGDLS and CDR2 YYNGEE. The CDR3 extends over 15 amino acids.

This rearrangement joins TRBV5-6 to TRBJ2-1, with unresolved D. V lost 0 bases and J 2 bases, leaving 6 bases between the germline ends. The CDR3 is 14 residues long. Germline V gene data show CDR1 as SGHDT and CDR2 as YYEEEE. The CDR3 loop is CASSLEGTYNEQFF. CDR3 bases: TGTGCCAGCAGCTTGGAGGGTACCTACAATGAGCAGTTCTTC.

The chain recombines TRBV13 with TRBJ1-2; 8 bases match TRBD1. This CDR3 spans 13 amino acids. Trimming took 3 bases from V and 8 from J; bases not matched to a gene: 5. Germline V gene lookup returns CDR1 PRHDT and CDR2 FYEKMQ (reference sequence). The CDR3 reads CASSLGRGHGYTF. Here the CDR3 DNA reads TGTGCCAGCAGCTTGGGCAGGGGGCACGGCTACACCTTC. Full variable domain (remainder filled in from reference TRBV13 and TRBJ1-2): AAGVIQSPRHLIKEKRETATLKCYPIPRHDTVYWYQQGPGQDPQFLISFYEKMQSDKGSIPDRFSAQQFSDYHSELNMSSLELGDSALYFCASSLGRGHGYTFGSGTRLTVV.

This rearrangement joins TRBV4-1 to TRBJ2-1; a weak D match, TRBD1 (6 bases). The germline CDR1 and CDR2 sequences are MGHRA and YSYEKL. The CDR3 sequence is 17 residues long. V was pared by 3 bases and J by 4 bases, with 19 bases between. CDR3 sequence reads: CASSQNRVSMGYNEQFF. As DNA, the CDR3 is TGCGCCAGCAGCCAGAACAGGGTCTCGATGGGGTACAATGAGCAGTTCTTC.

V gene TRBV5-1 combines with J gene TRBJ1-1; D may be TRBD1 (6 bases). The CDR3 has 15 residues. Germline V lookup: CDR1 SGHRS, CDR2 YFSETQ. V was clipped by 0 bases and J by 1 base, with 10 bases between them. CDR3 residues: CASSLGRTENTEAFF. In DNA, the CDR3 is TGCGCCAGCAGCTTGGGGAGGACAGAGAACACTGAAGCTTTCTTT.

This clone was detected only once. J is TRBJ2-7 and V is TRBV28; the D is unclear. The V and J ends lost 4 bases and 0 bases respectively, with 1 base between them. Germline V gene data show CDR1 as MDHEN and CDR2 as SYDVKM. The CDR3 has 11 residues. The DNA for the CDR3 is TGTGCCAGCAGTTACTCCTACGAGCAGTACTTC. Protein sequence: CASSYSYEQYF.

This chain links TRBV7-3 with TRBJ2-1; D is possibly TRBD2 (5 bases). V was cut by 5 bases and J by 6 bases, with 17 bases left in between. The germline gives CDR1 SGHTA, CDR2 FQGTGA. CDR3 length: 15 amino acids. This CDR3 reads CASSPTGSDFNEQFF. The CDR3 nucleotides are TGTGCCAGCAGCCCCACGGGTAGCGACTTCAATGAGCAGTTCTTC.

The chain combines TRBV30 with TRBJ2-3, with a tentative D call TRBD1 (5 bases). V was pared by 1 base and J by 0 bases, with 5 bases between. CDR1 and CDR2 from the germline V gene are GTSNPN and SVGIG (reference sequence). This CDR3 has 13 amino acids. CDR3 DNA sequence: TGTGCCTGGAGTGCAGGGAGCACAGATACGCAGTATTTT. Its protein is CAWSAGSTDTQYF.